This record covers a single T cell receptor (beta chain). The sample belongs to a study of healthy donors' naive CD4 and CD8 T cells. About the research overall: TCR alpha primers covered all functional IMGT alpha gene variants.

A linear amplification protocol produced the TCR libraries from 500 ng of total RNA. TCRdb redid the calling of the reads with MiXCR, one entry per CDR3 protein. The sample yields about 180,000 distinct CDR3 sequences, about 76% seen once. The CDR3 has 14 amino acids. Germline V lookup: CDR1 MNHEY, CDR2 SVGAGI. The ends were cut back, 6 bases at V and 1 base at J, with 12 bases in the middle. This receptor was obtained from a pool of human donors in good health; the sample pools cells from several healthy donors. The gene calls are TRBV6-5 and TRBJ1-1; D might be TRBD1 (5 bases). Source material: naive CD4+ and CD8+ T cells sorted from blood, pooled from several donors. The CDR3 here is CASRWRGPNTEAFF. DNA for the CDR3: TGTGCCAGCAGATGGCGGGGCCCGAACACTGAAGCTTTCTTT.